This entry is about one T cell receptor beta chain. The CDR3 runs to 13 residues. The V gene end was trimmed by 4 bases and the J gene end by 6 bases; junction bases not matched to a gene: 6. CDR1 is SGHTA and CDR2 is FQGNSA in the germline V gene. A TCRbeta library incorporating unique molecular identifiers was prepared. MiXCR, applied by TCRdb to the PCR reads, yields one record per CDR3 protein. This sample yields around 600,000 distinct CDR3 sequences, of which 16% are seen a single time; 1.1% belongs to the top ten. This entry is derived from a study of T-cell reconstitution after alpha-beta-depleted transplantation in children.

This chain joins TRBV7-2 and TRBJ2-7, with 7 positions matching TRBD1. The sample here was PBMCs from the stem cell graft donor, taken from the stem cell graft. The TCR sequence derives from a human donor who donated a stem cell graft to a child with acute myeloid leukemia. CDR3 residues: CASSSRTGAEQYF. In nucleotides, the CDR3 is TGTGCCAGCAGCTCCCGAACAGGGGCCGAGCAGTACTTC.